A selection of T cell receptor beta chains follows, all from one sample in a study of blood T cells in healthy people across ages. From the 5' RACE reads, TCRdb called clonotypes with MiXCR, one entry per CDR3 protein. The sample holds fewer than 800,000 distinct CDR3 sequences, approximately 31% seen once. The specimen was blood. All receptors derive from a woman older than 75 in good health. CDR3s include the opening cysteine and the closing phenylalanine or tryptophan. The D gene is left open where the match is weak. Some rows have no size entry. The others give once, few or many, or a class for an expanded clone.

CDR3nt: TGTGCCAGCAGTTTTGCAGGGAGGGAGAAACTGTTTTTT
CDR3aa: CASSFAGREKLFF
d_gene: NA
v_gene: TRBV28
j_gene: TRBJ1-4
abundance: NA

CDR3nt: TGTGCCAGCAGGGGACGGACCGTCTACGAGCAGTACTTC
CDR3aa: CASRGRTVYEQYF
d_gene: NA
v_gene: TRBV5-6
j_gene: TRBJ2-7
abundance: many

CDR3nt: TGTGCCAGCAGTGTAGAGGCTAACACTGAAGCTTTCTTT
CDR3aa: CASSVEANTEAFF
d_gene: NA
v_gene: TRBV2
j_gene: TRBJ1-1
abundance: NA

CDR3nt: TGTGCCAGCAGCTTAGTGAGGCCCAACACTGAAGCTTTCTTT
CDR3aa: CASSLVRPNTEAFF
d_gene: NA
v_gene: TRBV7-2
j_gene: TRBJ1-1
abundance: many

CDR3nt: TGTGCCAGCAGCTTAGTGATCCAGGGCCCTTTGAATGAGCAGTTCTTC
CDR3aa: CASSLVIQGPLNEQFF
d_gene: NA
v_gene: TRBV7-3
j_gene: TRBJ2-1
abundance: many

CDR3nt: TGTGCCAGCAGCTTAGTAGCAGCCACAGATACGCAGTATTTT
CDR3aa: CASSLVAATDTQYF
d_gene: NA
v_gene: TRBV7-9
j_gene: TRBJ2-3
abundance: many

CDR3nt: TGCGCCAGCAGCCCGGACCCAGGGCTGGCCGAGCAGTACTTC
CDR3aa: CASSPDPGLAEQYF
d_gene: NA
v_gene: TRBV5-1
j_gene: TRBJ2-7
abundance: NA

CDR3nt: TGCAGTGCTCCGGACAGAGCTAATGAAAAACTGTTTTTT
CDR3aa: CSAPDRANEKLFF
d_gene: NA
v_gene: TRBV20-1
j_gene: TRBJ1-4
abundance: NA

CDR3nt: TGTGCCTGCAGCCCGAGCGGGGGGGCGCGGAATGAGCAGTTCTTC
CDR3aa: CACSPSGGARNEQFF
d_gene: TRBD2
v_gene: TRBV9
j_gene: TRBJ2-1
abundance: NA

CDR3nt: TGCAGCGTCCAGGAAGATTTGAACACTGAAGCTTTCTTT
CDR3aa: CSVQEDLNTEAFF
d_gene: NA
v_gene: TRBV29-1
j_gene: TRBJ1-1
abundance: many

CDR3nt: TGTGCCAGCAGTGAGCTGACAGGGTTGTATACTAATGAAAAACTGTTTTTT
CDR3aa: CASSELTGLYTNEKLFF
d_gene: TRBD1
v_gene: TRBV6-1
j_gene: TRBJ1-4
abundance: few

CDR3nt: TGTGCCAGCAGCCCTCGACAGGGGGGCTCCTACAATGAGCAGTTCTTC
CDR3aa: CASSPRQGGSYNEQFF
d_gene: TRBD1
v_gene: TRBV3-1
j_gene: TRBJ2-1
abundance: many

CDR3nt: TGTGCCAGCAGCTTTAGGAGTGGATTTGGTGAAAAACTGTTTTTT
CDR3aa: CASSFRSGFGEKLFF
d_gene: NA
v_gene: TRBV5-6
j_gene: TRBJ1-4
abundance: few

CDR3nt: TGTGCCAGCAGTTCTGGGGGGGGCAGGGGAGATTTTGGCTACACCTTC
CDR3aa: CASSSGGGRGDFGYTF
d_gene: NA
v_gene: TRBV7-2
j_gene: TRBJ1-2
abundance: once

CDR3nt: TGTGCCAGCAGCTTAGGAATTAATTCACCCCTCCACTTT
CDR3aa: CASSLGINSPLHF
d_gene: NA
v_gene: TRBV7-2
j_gene: TRBJ1-6
abundance: many

CDR3nt: TGTGCCACTAATCTCTTAGACGGGGTGAACACTGAAGCTTACTTT
CDR3aa: CATNLLDGVNTEAYF
d_gene: NA
v_gene: TRBV10-3
j_gene: TRBJ1-1
abundance: NA

CDR3nt: TGTGCCACCAGCAGAGGGGGGAGACAAGACAATGAGCAGTTCTTC
CDR3aa: CATSRGGRQDNEQFF
d_gene: NA
v_gene: TRBV15
j_gene: TRBJ2-1
abundance: many

CDR3nt: TGTGCCAGCAGTGCAGGAGGTTTGGCTAATGAAAAACTGTTTTTT
CDR3aa: CASSAGGLANEKLFF
d_gene: NA
v_gene: TRBV7-2
j_gene: TRBJ1-4
abundance: NA

CDR3nt: TGTGCCAGCAGTCTGGTCGGGCAGGGAGGAGAGACCCAGTACTTC
CDR3aa: CASSLVGQGGETQYF
d_gene: NA
v_gene: TRBV28
j_gene: TRBJ2-5
abundance: many

CDR3nt: TGTGCCAGCAGCTTTTGGGGCTCAGGCCCGCGGAGCGGCTACACCTTC
CDR3aa: CASSFWGSGPRSGYTF
d_gene: NA
v_gene: TRBV5-4
j_gene: TRBJ1-2
abundance: many

CDR3nt: TGCAGTGCTACCCTGGGGGGGCGGGGAGAGACCCAGTACTTC
CDR3aa: CSATLGGRGETQYF
d_gene: NA
v_gene: TRBV20-1
j_gene: TRBJ2-5
abundance: many